The 27 T cell receptor beta chains given below trace back to one sample, sequenced in a study of T cells in tuberculosis. Clones were read by immunoSEQ multiplex PCR, and TCRdb kept only the in-frame ones, dropping some. The sample consists of some 41,000 clones, almost 95% of them appearing once. The specimen was PBMCs. These receptors were taken from a donor aged 10-29 years with latent tuberculosis or without tuberculosis infection. Some clones in this sample may be carry-over from other donors' samples.

V is TRBV19 and J is TRBJ1-5; the match to TRBD1 covers 7 bases. This CDR3 region has 15 residues. Germline CDR1 LNHDA, CDR2 SQIVND (reference sequence). The junction had 8 bases not matched to a gene; V was cut back by 6 bases and J by 3 bases. The CDR3, as DNA: TGTGCCAGTAGCCCGACAGGGACCTACAATCAGCCCCAGCATTTT. Translated, it gives CASSPTGTYNQPQHF.

A remark on this clone: The junction and the germline gene differ at one end; a read error may be behind it. The chain couples TRBV5-4 to TRBJ1-4; 9 bases match TRBD1. Germline lookup yields CDR1 SGHNT and CDR2 YYREEE (reference sequence). The CDR3 has 17 residues. The CDR3 region is CASSLGPRRDRDEKLFF. For the CDR3, the DNA is TGTGCCAGTAGCTTGGGGCCCCGCCGGGACAGGGATGAAAAACTGTTTTTT.

The chain recombines TRBV2 with TRBJ2-7; TRBD1 might be the D (6 bases). Germline V lookup: CDR1 SNHLY, CDR2 FYNNEI. Trimming pared 8 bases from V and 9 bases from J, leaving 20 bases between. The CDR3 contains 13 residues. CDR3 sequence (DNA): TGTGCCAGCGCGAGTAGGGGGAATATCGGGCAGTACGTC. This translates into CASASRGNIGQYV.

The chain recombines TRBV4-3 with TRBJ2-7; D is undetermined. Germline V gene data show CDR1 as LGHNA and CDR2 as YSLEER. The CDR3 contains 14 residues. Deletions cut 0 bases from V and 5 bases from J, with 11 bases between. The CDR3 bases are TGCGCCAGCAGCCAAGATCTATTGGTGGACGAGCAGTACTTC. Encoded protein: CASSQDLLVDEQYF.

The rearrangement joins TRBV7-8 to TRBJ2-2, with TRBD2 as a possible D gene (7 bases). The CDR3 is 15 residues long. The germline CDR1 and CDR2 sequences are SGHVS and FQNEAQ. V was cut by 1 base and J by 5 bases, with 11 bases left in between. In DNA, the CDR3 is TGTGCCAGCAGCTTAGGGACAGCGGGGACCGGGGAGCTGTTTTTT. Protein sequence: CASSLGTAGTGELFF.

The CDR3 loop reads CASSFLVWQGNNEQFF. The DNA for the CDR3 is TGTGCCAGCAGCTTCCTAGTCTGGCAGGGAAACAATGAGCAGTTCTTC. The V and J genes are TRBV5-5 and TRBJ2-1; TRBD1 might be the D (5 bases). The germline V gene has CDR1 SGHKS and CDR2 YYEKEE (reference sequence). With 2 bases removed from V and 5 bases from J, the gap between germline ends came to 17 bases. There are 16 residues in the CDR3.

The chain carries TRBV12-5 and TRBJ2-3, with 13 positions matching TRBD2. With V trimmed by 4 bases and J by 5 bases, 6 bases remained unmatched. Per germline, CDR1 LGHNT and CDR2 FRNRAP. This CDR3 is built from 16 residues. The CDR3 spells CASGSGLAGAEDTQYF. The CDR3 region has the DNA TGTGCTAGTGGTTCAGGACTAGCGGGGGCCGAAGATACGCAGTATTTT.

A word on this clone: The sample has other DNA sequences that encode this CDR3 too. The rearrangement uses TRBV18 and TRBJ1-2; TRBD1 aligns across 10 bases. Germline CDR1 is KGHSH and CDR2 is LQKENI. The CDR3 runs 15 residues. Trimming took 3 bases from V and 0 from J; bases not matched to a gene: 1. The CDR3 coding sequence is TGTGCCAGCTCACCGGGACAGGGGCCTAACTATGGCTACACCTTC. Its translation: CASSPGQGPNYGYTF.

The V and J genes are TRBV27 and TRBJ2-1; D is perhaps TRBD2 (6 bases). The germline CDR1 and CDR2 sequences are MNHEY and SMNVEV (reference sequence). This CDR3 has 16 amino acids. V lost 7 bases to trimming and J lost 4 bases, with 20 bases between them. In nucleotides, the CDR3 is TGTGCCAGCACCCCCTACTCTGGAGGGGTTTACAATGAGCAGTTCTTC. Its protein product is CASTPYSGGVYNEQFF.

DNA of the CDR3: TGTGCTAGTGCTAGACTAGCGGGGGGGAAAGATACGCAGTATTTT. Translation: CASARLAGGKDTQYF. The rearrangement uses TRBV12-5 and TRBJ2-3; 14 bases are shared with TRBD2. This CDR3 contains 15 residues. Germline CDR1 is LGHNT and CDR2 is FRNRAP. Unmatched junction bases numbered 5, after V lost 7 bases and J lost 5 bases.

The rearrangement joins TRBV7-3 to TRBJ2-2; 8 bases line up with TRBD2. The germline CDR1 and CDR2 sequences are SGHTA and FQGTGA. The CDR3 sequence is 17 residues long. Trimming removed 4 bases from V and 0 bases from J; junction bases left unmatched: 7. The CDR3 coding sequence is TGTGCCAGCAGCTCCACCCCGGGGGGGCCGAACACCGGGGAGCTGTTTTTT. Protein sequence: CASSSTPGGPNTGELFF.

Points on this clone: A read error may produce the germline difference seen at one junction end. This chain links TRBV9 with TRBJ1-2, with no clear D. The germline V gene has CDR1 SGDLS and CDR2 YYNGEE. CDR3 length: 12 amino acids. DNA of the CDR3: TGTGCCACCAGCCCGGCTAACTATGGCTACACCTTC. Its translation: CATSPANYGYTF.

The genes are TRBV18 and TRBJ1-2; 10 bases match TRBD1. Germline CDR1 and CDR2: KGHSH and LQKENI. V shed 6 bases and J 7 bases; nucleotides not matched to a gene: 5. The CDR3 is 13 amino acids. Written as DNA, the CDR3 is TGTGCCAGCTCTCCCCGGGACAGGGGTGGCTACACCTTC. Its translation: CASSPRDRGGYTF.

J is TRBJ1-2 and V is TRBV7-2; 7 nucleotides agree with TRBD1. Per germline, CDR1 SGHTA and CDR2 FQGNSA. V lost 6 bases to trimming and J lost 5 bases; unmatched junction nucleotides: 3. The CDR3 runs to 12 residues. The CDR3 nucleotides read TGTGCCAGCAGGGACAGGTCTTATGGCTACACCTTC. Its translation: CASRDRSYGYTF.

The rearrangement uses TRBV28 and TRBJ2-7; 10 bases are a match to TRBD1. Germline trimming cut 5 bases from V and 0 bases from J; bases unmatched to any gene: 7. The CDR3 loop spans 16 amino acids. Germline V gene sequence: CDR1 MDHEN, CDR2 SYDVKM. The chain's CDR3 is CASSPEGQGSSYEQYV. Written as DNA, the CDR3 is TGTGCCAGCAGTCCCGAGGGACAGGGGAGCTCCTACGAGCAGTACGTC.

The CDR3 DNA follows: TGTGCCAGCAGCTTAGCGGCCAGGGACGAGCAGTACTTC. It translates to CASSLAARDEQYF. The chain recombines TRBV7-2 with TRBJ2-7; TRBD1 is a possible D gene (5 bases). Trimming pared 0 bases from V and 5 bases from J, leaving 8 bases between. The germline V gene has CDR1 SGHTA and CDR2 FQGNSA. The CDR3 is 13 amino acids.

This clone turned up a few times. V and J are TRBV7-2 and TRBJ2-5, with TRBD2 identical over 7 bases. The V gene end was trimmed by 2 bases and the J gene end by 3 bases; junction bases not matched to a gene: 3. The CDR3 length is 14 residues. Germline CDR1 SGHTA, CDR2 FQGNSA. Written as DNA, the CDR3 is TGTGCCAGCAGCTTACGGCTAGCGGAAGAGACCCAGTACTTC. Its translation is CASSLRLAEETQYF.

The CDR3 sequence is CASARGQGANYGYTF. The CDR3 nucleotides read TGCGCCAGCGCGCGAGGACAGGGGGCGAACTATGGCTACACCTTC. The chain couples TRBV4-3 to TRBJ1-2, with 11 bases identical to TRBD1. With V trimmed by 8 bases and J by 2 bases, 7 bases remained unmatched. The V gene's germline CDR1 is LGHNA and CDR2 YSLEER. This CDR3 is built from 15 residues.

The chain has TRBV7-2 and TRBJ2-1; 7 positions agree with TRBD2. Germline V gene sequence: CDR1 SGHTA, CDR2 FQGNSA. This CDR3 is built from 19 residues. V trimming: 6 bases; J trimming: 0 bases; junction bases outside the gene matches: 17. CDR3 in amino acids: CASRGPLLADISSYNEQFF. In nucleotides, the CDR3 is TGTGCCAGCAGGGGCCCTTTGCTAGCGGACATCAGCTCCTACAATGAGCAGTTCTTC.

This clone appeared a few times. This chain uses TRBV5-1 with TRBJ1-2; D is unresolved. V dropped 2 bases and J dropped 3 bases, with 11 bases sitting between them. This CDR3 spans 14 amino acids. CDR1 is SGHRS, CDR2 YFSETQ, per germline. CDR3 sequence reads: CASSFGQVDYGYTF. The CDR3 bases are TGCGCCAGCAGCTTTGGTCAGGTCGACTATGGCTACACCTTC.

V gene TRBV4-1 combines with J gene TRBJ1-1; D possibly corresponds to TRBD1 (5 bases). Trimming cost V 1 base and J 3 bases, with 9 bases left between them. The CDR3 spans 14 residues. The germline V gene encodes CDR1 MGHRA and CDR2 YSYEKL. The CDR3: CASSQVGRDTEAFF. The CDR3 DNA reads as TGCGCCAGCAGCCAAGTAGGCAGGGACACTGAAGCTTTCTTT.

CDR3 coding DNA: TGTGCCAGCAGCTCGCGGATTTCCTACGAGCAGTACTTC. It yields the protein CASSSRISYEQYF. This sequence joins TRBV5-5 and TRBJ2-7; D uncertain. This CDR3 has 13 amino acids. Per germline, CDR1 SGHKS and CDR2 YYEKEE (reference sequence). Trimming pared 3 bases from V and 1 base from J, leaving 8 bases between. The variable domain in full, completed from reference TRBV5-5 and TRBJ2-7, reads DAGVTQSPTHLIKTRGQQVTLRCSPISGHKSVSWYQQVLGQGPQFIFQYYEKEERGRGNFPDRFSARQFPNYSSELNVNALLLGDSALYLCASSSRISYEQYFGPGTRLTVT.

The V call is TRBV30, the J call TRBJ2-1; D gene uncertain. The CDR3 totals 10 residues. Germline V lookup: CDR1 GTSNPN, CDR2 SVGIG (reference sequence). Trimming removed 7 bases from V and 12 bases from J, with 13 bases in between. The CDR3 loop is CAFDQEGQFF. In nucleotides, the CDR3 is TGTGCCTTCGACCAGGAAGGGCAGTTCTTC.

This chain uses TRBV6-6 with TRBJ2-2; a possible D gene is TRBD2 (5 bases). The CDR3 length is 13 residues. CDR1 and CDR2 from the germline V gene are MNHNY and SVGAGI (reference sequence). V was pared by 6 bases and J by 6 bases, with 11 bases between. The CDR3 region has the DNA TGTGCCAGCAGCACGGGATGGGCCGGGGAGCTGTTTTTT. Its protein is CASSTGWAGELFF.

The V and J genes are TRBV11-2 and TRBJ2-2; D unclear. CDR1 is SGHAT, CDR2 FQNNGV, per germline. The V and J ends lost 5 bases and 3 bases respectively, with 13 bases between them. This CDR3 has 15 amino acids. This CDR3 reads CASSPSTVYTGELFF. Written as DNA, the CDR3 is TGTGCCAGCAGCCCCAGTACAGTTTACACCGGGGAGCTGTTTTTT.

The chain carries TRBV27 and TRBJ2-3, with 8 bases aligning to TRBD2. Per the germline V gene, CDR1 is MNHEY and CDR2 is SMNVEV (reference sequence). V was pared by 6 bases and J by 4 bases, with 15 bases of the junction left unmatched. The CDR3 is 17 residues long. The CDR3 spells CASRVGPDGGASDTQYF. The CDR3 region has the DNA TGTGCCAGCAGAGTGGGGCCTGACGGGGGGGCATCAGATACGCAGTATTTT.

The CDR3 sequence is CASSLFALVSGANVLTF. In DNA form, the CDR3 reads TGTGCCAGCAGTTTATTCGCACTAGTCTCTGGGGCCAACGTCCTGACTTTC. The genes are TRBV27 and TRBJ2-6; weak D call: TRBD2 (5 bases). Germline CDR1 reads MNHEY; CDR2 reads SMNVEV (reference sequence). V lost 1 base and J lost 0, with 10 bases in between. The CDR3 spans 17 residues.